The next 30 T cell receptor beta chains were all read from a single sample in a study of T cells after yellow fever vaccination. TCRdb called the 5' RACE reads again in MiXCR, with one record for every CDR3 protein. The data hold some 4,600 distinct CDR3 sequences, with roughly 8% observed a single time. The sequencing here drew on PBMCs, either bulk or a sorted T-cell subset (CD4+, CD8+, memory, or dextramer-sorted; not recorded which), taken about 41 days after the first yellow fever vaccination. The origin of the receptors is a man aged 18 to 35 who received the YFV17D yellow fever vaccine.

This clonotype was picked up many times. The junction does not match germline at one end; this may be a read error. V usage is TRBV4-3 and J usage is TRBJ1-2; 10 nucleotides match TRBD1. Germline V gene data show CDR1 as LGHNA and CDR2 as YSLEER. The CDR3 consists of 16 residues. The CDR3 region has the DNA TGCGCCAGCAGCCAGATGGAGTCTAGGGACAGGGGCCATGAGGCCTTC. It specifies CASSQMESRDRGHEAF.

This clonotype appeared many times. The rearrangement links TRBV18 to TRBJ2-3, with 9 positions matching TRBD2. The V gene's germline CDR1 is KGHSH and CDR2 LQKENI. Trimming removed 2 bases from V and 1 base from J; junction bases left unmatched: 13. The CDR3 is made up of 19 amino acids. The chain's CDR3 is CASSPVTSGGYSGTDTQYF. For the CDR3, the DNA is TGTGCCAGCTCACCAGTCACGAGCGGGGGGTACTCTGGCACAGATACGCAGTATTTT.

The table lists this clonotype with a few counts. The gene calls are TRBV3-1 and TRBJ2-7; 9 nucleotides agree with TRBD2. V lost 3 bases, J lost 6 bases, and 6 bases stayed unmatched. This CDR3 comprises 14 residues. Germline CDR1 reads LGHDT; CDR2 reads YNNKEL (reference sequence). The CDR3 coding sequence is TGTGCCAGCAGCCATTCAGCGGGGGGCAGCGAGCAGTACGTC. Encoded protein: CASSHSAGGSEQYV.

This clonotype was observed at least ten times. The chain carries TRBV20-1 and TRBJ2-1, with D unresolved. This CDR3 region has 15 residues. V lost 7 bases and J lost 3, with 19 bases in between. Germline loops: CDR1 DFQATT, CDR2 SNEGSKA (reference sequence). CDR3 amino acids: CSGTARNRFYNEQFF. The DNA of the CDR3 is TGCAGTGGCACAGCAAGAAATAGGTTCTACAATGAGCAGTTCTTC.

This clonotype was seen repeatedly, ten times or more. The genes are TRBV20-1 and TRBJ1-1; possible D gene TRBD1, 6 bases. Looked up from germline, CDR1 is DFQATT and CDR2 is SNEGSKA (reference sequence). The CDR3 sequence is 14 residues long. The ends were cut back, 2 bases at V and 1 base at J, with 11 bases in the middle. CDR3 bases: TGCAGTGCTAGAAGAGGACAGCAGAACACTGAAGCTTTCTTT. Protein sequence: CSARRGQQNTEAFF.

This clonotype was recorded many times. The CDR3 region has the DNA TGCAGTGCTATAGAGCGGGGGGGGACCTACGAGCAGTACTTC. Translation: CSAIERGGTYEQYF. This chain connects TRBV20-1 to TRBJ2-7; 10 positions agree with TRBD2. The CDR3 is 14 residues long. The germline V gene encodes CDR1 DFQATT and CDR2 SNEGSKA (reference sequence). With V trimmed by 4 bases and J by 2 bases, 5 bases remained unmatched.

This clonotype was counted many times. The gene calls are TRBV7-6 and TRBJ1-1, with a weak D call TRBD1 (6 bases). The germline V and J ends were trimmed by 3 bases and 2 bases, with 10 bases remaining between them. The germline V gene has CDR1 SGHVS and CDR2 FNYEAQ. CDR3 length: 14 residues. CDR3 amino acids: CASSLTGGNTEAFF. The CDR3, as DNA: TGTGCCAGCAGCTTGACCGGGGGCAACACTGAAGCTTTCTTT. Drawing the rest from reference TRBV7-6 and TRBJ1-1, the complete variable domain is GAGVSQSPRYKVTKRGQDVALRCDPISGHVSLYWYRQALGQGPEFLTYFNYEAQQDKSGLPNDRFSAERPEGSISTLTIQRTEQRDSAMYRCASSLTGGNTEAFFGQGTRLTVV.

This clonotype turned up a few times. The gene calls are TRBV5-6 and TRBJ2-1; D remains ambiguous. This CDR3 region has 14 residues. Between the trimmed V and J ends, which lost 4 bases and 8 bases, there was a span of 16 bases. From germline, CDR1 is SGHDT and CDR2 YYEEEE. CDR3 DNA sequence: TGTGCCAGCAGCCCCGGGCTACGGTGCTATGAGCAGTTCTTC. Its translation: CASSPGLRCYEQFF.

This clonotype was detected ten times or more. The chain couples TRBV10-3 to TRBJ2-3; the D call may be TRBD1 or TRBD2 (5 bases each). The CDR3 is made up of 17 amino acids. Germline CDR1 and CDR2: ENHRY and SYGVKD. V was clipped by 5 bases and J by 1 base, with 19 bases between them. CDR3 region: CAISTHGARDGTDTQYF. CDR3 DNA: TGTGCCATCAGTACTCACGGGGCCAGAGATGGCACAGATACGCAGTATTTT.

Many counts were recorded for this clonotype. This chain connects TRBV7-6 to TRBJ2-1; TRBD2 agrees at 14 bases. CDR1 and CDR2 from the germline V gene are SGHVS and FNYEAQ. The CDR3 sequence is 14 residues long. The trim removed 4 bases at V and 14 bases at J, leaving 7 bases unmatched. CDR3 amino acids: CASSWGLAGDQKFF. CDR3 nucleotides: TGTGCCAGCAGCTGGGGACTAGCGGGGGATCAGAAGTTCTTC.

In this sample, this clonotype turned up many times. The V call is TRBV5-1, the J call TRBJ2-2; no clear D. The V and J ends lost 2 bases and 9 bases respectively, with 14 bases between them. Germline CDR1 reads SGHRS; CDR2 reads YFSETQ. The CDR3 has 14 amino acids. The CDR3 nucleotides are TGCGCCAGCAGCTTAGCCGCGATATCGCGGGAGCTGTTTTTT. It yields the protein CASSLAAISRELFF.

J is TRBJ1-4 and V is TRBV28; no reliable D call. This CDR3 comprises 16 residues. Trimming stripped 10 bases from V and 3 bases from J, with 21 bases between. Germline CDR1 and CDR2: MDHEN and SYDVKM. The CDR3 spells CAMGPGLLCSNEKLFF. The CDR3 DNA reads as TGTGCCATGGGCCCCGGGCTCCTCTGCTCTAATGAAAAACTGTTTTTT. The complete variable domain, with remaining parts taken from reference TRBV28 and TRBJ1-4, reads DVKVTQSSRYLVKRTGEKVFLECVQDMDHENMFWYRQDPGLGLRLIYFSYDVKMKEKGDIPEGYSVSREKKERFSLILESASTNQTSMYLCAMGPGLLCSNEKLFFGSGTQLSVL.

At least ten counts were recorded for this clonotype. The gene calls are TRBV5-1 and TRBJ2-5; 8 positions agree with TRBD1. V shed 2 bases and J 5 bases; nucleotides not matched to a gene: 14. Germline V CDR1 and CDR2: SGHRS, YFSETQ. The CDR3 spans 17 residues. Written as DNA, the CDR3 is TGCGCCAGCAGCTTCAGGGGGCCGGCCGAGGGTTTTGAGACCCAGTACTTC. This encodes CASSFRGPAEGFETQYF.

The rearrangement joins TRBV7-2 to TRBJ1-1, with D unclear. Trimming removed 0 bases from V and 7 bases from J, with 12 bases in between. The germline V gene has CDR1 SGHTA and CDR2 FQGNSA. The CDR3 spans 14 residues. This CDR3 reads CASSLAWRSHEAFF. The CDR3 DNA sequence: TGTGCCAGCAGCTTAGCCTGGCGCTCACATGAAGCTTTCTTT.

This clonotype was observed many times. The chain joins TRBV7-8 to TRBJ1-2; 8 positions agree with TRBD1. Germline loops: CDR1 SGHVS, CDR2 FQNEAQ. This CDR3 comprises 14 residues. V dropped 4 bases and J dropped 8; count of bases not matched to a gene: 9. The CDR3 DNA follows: TGTGCCAGCAGCTCCGGACAGGGAGTGGACGGCTACACCTTC. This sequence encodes CASSSGQGVDGYTF.

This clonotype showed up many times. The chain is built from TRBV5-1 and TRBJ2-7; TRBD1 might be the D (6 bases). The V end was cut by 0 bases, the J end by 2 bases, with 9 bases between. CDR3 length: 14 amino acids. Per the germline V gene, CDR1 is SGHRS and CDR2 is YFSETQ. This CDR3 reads CASSLGGLTYEQYF. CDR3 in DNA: TGCGCCAGCAGCTTGGGGGGGCTTACCTACGAGCAGTACTTC. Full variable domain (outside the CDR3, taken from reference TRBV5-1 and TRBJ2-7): KAGVTQTPRYLIKTRGQQVTLSCSPISGHRSVSWYQQTPGQGLQFLFEYFSETQRNKGNFPGRFSGRQFSNSRSEMNVSTLELGDSALYLCASSLGGLTYEQYFGPGTRLTVT.

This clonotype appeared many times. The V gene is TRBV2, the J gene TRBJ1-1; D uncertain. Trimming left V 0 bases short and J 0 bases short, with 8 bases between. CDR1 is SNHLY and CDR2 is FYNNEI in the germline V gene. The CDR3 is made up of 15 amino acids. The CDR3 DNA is TGTGCCAGCAGTGAAGCTGCTGAGGTGAACACTGAAGCTTTCTTT. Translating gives CASSEAAEVNTEAFF.

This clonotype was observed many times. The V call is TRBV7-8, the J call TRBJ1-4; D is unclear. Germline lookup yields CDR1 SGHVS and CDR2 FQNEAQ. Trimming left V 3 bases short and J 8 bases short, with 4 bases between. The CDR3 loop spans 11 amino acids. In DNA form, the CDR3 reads TGTGCCAGCAGCTTTGGGGAAAAACTGTTTTTT. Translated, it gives CASSFGEKLFF. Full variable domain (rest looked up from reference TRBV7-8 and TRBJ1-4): GAGVSQSPRYKVAKRGQDVALRCDPISGHVSLFWYQQALGQGPEFLTYFQNEAQLDKSGLPSDRFFAERPEGSVSTLKIQRTQQEDSAVYLCASSFGEKLFFGSGTQLSVL.

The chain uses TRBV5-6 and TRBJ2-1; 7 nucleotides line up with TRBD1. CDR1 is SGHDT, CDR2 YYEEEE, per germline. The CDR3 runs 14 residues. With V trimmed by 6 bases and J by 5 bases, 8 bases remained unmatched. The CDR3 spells CASTPSGQNNEQFF. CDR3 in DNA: TGTGCCAGCACCCCGTCGGGACAGAACAATGAGCAGTTCTTC.

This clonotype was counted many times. The CDR3: CASSAIQVLSSYNSPLHF. In nucleotides, the CDR3 is TGTGCCAGCAGCGCAATTCAGGTCTTGAGCTCCTATAATTCACCCCTCCACTTT. The V gene is TRBV16, the J gene TRBJ1-6; D is uncertain. This CDR3 contains 18 residues. CDR1 and CDR2 from the germline V gene are KGHSY and FQNENV. Trimming pared 5 bases from V and 0 bases from J, leaving 17 bases between. Together with reference TRBV16 and TRBJ1-6, the CDR3 gives the full variable domain: GEEVAQTPKHLVRGEGQKAKLYCAPIKGHSYVFWYQQVLKNEFKFLISFQNENVFDETGMPKERFSAKCLPNSPCSLEIQATKLEDSAVYFCASSAIQVLSSYNSPLHFGNGTRLTVT.

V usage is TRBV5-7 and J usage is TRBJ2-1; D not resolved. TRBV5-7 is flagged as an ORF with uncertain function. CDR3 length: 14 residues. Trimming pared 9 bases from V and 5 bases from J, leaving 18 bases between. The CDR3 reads CAIGPGRRHNEQFF. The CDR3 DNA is TGTGCCATCGGCCCCGGGCGACGGCACAATGAGCAGTTCTTC.

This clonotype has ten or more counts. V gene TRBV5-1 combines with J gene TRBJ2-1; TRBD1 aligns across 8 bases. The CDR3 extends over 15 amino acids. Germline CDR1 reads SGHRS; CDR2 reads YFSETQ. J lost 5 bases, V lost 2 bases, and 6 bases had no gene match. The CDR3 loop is CASSFPGGKDNEQFF. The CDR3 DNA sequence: TGCGCCAGCAGCTTCCCAGGGGGCAAGGACAATGAGCAGTTCTTC.

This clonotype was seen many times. The CDR3 sequence: CASRSPIAGLSLDEQYF. The DNA of the CDR3 is TGTGCCAGCAGGAGTCCGATAGCGGGGCTGAGTCTCGACGAGCAGTACTTC. The V and J genes are TRBV11-2 and TRBJ2-7; 8 bases agree with TRBD2. This CDR3 has 17 amino acids. With 6 bases clipped from V and 5 bases from J, the junction kept 18 bases outside the gene matches. Germline loops: CDR1 SGHAT, CDR2 FQNNGV.

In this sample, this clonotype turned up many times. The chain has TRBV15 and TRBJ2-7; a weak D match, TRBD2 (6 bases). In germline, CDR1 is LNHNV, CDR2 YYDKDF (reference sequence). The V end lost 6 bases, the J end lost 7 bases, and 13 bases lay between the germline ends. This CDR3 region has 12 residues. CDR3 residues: CATRPTGGEQYF. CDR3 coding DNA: TGTGCCACCAGGCCAACTGGGGGGGAGCAGTACTTC.

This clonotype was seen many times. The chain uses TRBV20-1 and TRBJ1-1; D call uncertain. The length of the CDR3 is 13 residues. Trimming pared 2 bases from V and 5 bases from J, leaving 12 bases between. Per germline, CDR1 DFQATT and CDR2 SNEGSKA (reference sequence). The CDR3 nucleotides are TGCAGTGCTAGACTAGGCGGCGGTACTGAAGCTTTCTTT. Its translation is CSARLGGGTEAFF.

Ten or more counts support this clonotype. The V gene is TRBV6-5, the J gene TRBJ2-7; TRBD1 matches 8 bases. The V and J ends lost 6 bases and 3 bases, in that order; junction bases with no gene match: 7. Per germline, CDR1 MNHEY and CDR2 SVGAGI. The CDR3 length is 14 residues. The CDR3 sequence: CASSRGQFFYEQYV. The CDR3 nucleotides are TGTGCCAGCAGCAGGGGGCAATTCTTCTACGAGCAGTACGTC.

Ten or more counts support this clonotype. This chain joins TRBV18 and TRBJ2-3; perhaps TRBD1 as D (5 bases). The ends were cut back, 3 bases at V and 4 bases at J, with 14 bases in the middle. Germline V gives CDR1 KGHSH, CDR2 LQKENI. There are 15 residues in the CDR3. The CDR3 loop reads CASSPEQMGPDTQYF. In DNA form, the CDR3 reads TGTGCCAGCTCACCCGAGCAGATGGGGCCAGATACGCAGTATTTT.

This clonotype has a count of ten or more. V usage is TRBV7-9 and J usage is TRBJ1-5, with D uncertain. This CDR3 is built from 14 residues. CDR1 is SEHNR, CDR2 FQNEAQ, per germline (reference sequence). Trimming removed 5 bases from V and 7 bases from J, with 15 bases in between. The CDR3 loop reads CASSHPGASQPQHF. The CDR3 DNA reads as TGTGCCAGCAGCCACCCGGGAGCTTCGCAGCCCCAGCATTTT.

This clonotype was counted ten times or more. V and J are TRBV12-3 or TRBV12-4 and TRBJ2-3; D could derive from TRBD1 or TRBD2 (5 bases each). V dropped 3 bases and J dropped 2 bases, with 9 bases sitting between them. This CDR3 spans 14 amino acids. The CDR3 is CASSFRGPTDTQYF. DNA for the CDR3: TGTGCCAGCAGTTTCCGGGGCCCCACAGATACGCAGTATTTT.

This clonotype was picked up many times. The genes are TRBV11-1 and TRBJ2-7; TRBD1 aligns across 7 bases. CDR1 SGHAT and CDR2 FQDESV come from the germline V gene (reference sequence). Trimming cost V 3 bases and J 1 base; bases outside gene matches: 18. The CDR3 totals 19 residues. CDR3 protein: CASSFPTTDTGVRSYEQYV. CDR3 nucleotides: TGTGCCAGCAGCTTCCCCACAACCGACACAGGGGTTCGTTCCTACGAGCAGTACGTC.